This T cell receptor (beta chain) emerged from a study of shared clonotypes between healthy human individuals. The wider study: Sampling drew on donors who were a couple of women and a few men aged 18 to 49. Study conclusions and caveats: The researchers took only blood, and tissue repertoires probably look different.

Sequencing was performed with immunoSEQ multiplex PCR; in TCRdb, only in-frame clones are kept and a portion is missing. The sample includes over a million clones, around four fifths of them seen just once. Remarks on this clone: Its antigen remains unidentified.

Healthy and HIV-negative, the adult donors had no recent acute infections or vaccinations. Nashville, Tennessee was home to all donors, each a Caucasian adult. Per germline, CDR1 SGHRS and CDR2 YFSETQ. Trimming removed 4 bases from V and 6 bases from J, with 13 bases in between. The CDR3 spans 13 residues. This chain connects TRBV5-1 to TRBJ1-2; no clear D. Sequencing used memory CD4+ T cells sorted from blood. Subset specified: CD45RA-negative fraction. The sequence was collected from a man younger than 35 in good health. CDR3 in DNA: TGCGCCAGCAGCCCGCCAATCGACCATGGCTACACCTTC. This gives the protein CASSPPIDHGYTF.